This is a list of T cell receptor beta chains from one sample in a study of neoadjuvant anti-PD-1 for oral cavity cancer. The data were produced by immunoSEQ multiplex PCR, yet TCRdb's version contains in-frame clones alone and is incomplete. The profile covers 13,000 or so clones, with around three fifths appearing a single time and more than 10% taken by the ten largest. Sequencing was performed on tumor tissue, taken before nivolumab (anti-PD-1) treatment. Source of these receptors: a person aged 40 to 85 with oral cavity squamous cell carcinoma. The conserved cysteine and the conserved F or W are not part of the CDR3 here. Expanded clones get a size class; other rows say once, few or many, or leave the size out.

TRBV5-1,TRBJ2-7,11,NA,ASSHRVPDEQY
TRBV5-4,TRBJ2-7,11,NA,ASSLVQGNEQY
TRBV10-2,TRBJ2-1,13,few,ASSPGPRVNNEQF
TRBV18,TRBJ2-3,14,NA,ASSPLLAGVGDTQY
TRBV6-5,TRBJ1-2,11,NA,ASSYGLHYGYT
TRBV20-1,TRBJ1-1,8,few,SGRDSEAF
TRBV7-8,TRBJ2-3,11,NA,ASSLGYTDTQY
TRBV10-2,TRBJ2-7,13,NA,ASRDLADLSYEQY
TRBV2,TRBJ2-7,11,NA,ASSGDTFYEQY
TRBV5-4,TRBJ2-7,15,NA,ASSLAQGAQGYYEQY
TRBV9,TRBJ2-3,13,medium-sized,ASSVGVYSTDTQY
TRBV19,TRBJ1-3,12,NA,ASTTGSSGNTIY
TRBV19,TRBJ2-2,12,few,ASSIGYMSGELF
TRBV19,TRBJ2-7,11,NA,ASSIRGAPEQY
TRBV19,TRBJ1-5,15,NA,ATLPSVGTYSNQPQH
TRBV11-2,TRBJ2-2,12,NA,ASSFRQSTGELF
TRBV6-5,TRBJ2-7,11,NA,ASSPGTTYEQY
TRBV6-6,TRBJ1-2,12,NA,ASSPGTPGRGYT
TRBV7-2,TRBJ2-7,13,medium-sized,ASSLTSGSEYEQY
TRBV7-2,TRBJ1-5,17,NA,ASSLFSWTGGTEDQPQH
TRBV4-1,TRBJ2-7,13,NA,ASRELAGEYYEQY
TRBV6-5,TRBJ1-5,8,NA,AGYNQPQH
TRBV11-1,TRBJ2-1,15,NA,ASTRPSITSSYNEQF
TRBV6-1,TRBJ2-3,14,NA,ASSDPAALSTDTQY
TRBV2,TRBJ1-2,11,few,ASSRDLRYGYT
TRBV7-2,TRBJ1-3,12,NA,ASSPILSGNTIY
TRBV15,TRBJ2-3,11,medium-sized,ATSRDSTDTQY
TRBV6-1,TRBJ2-1,13,NA,ASSTGTTGKNEQF
TRBV2,TRBJ2-2,14,NA,ASSAIGRTNTGELF
TRBV28,TRBJ1-2,11,NA,ASSPGQGIGYT
TRBV20-1,TRBJ1-3,9,NA,SATGGNTIY
TRBV7-7,TRBJ2-5,13,NA,ASSLGAATGETQY
TRBV6-1,TRBJ2-3,11,NA,ASSEAGLGTQY
TRBV28,TRBJ2-7,12,NA,ASSFADKYYEQY
TRBV19,TRBJ2-2,13,NA,ASSIEAGGTGELF
TRBV5-1,TRBJ1-3,12,NA,ASSPDPAGNTIY
TRBV6-5,TRBJ2-5,13,NA,ASSYSSTGGRTQY
TRBV11-2,TRBJ2-2,13,few,ASSSWTGNTGELF
TRBV6-1,TRBJ1-1,12,few,ASSDYAVDTEAF
TRBV7-9,TRBJ2-7,12,few,ASSLRDYTYEQY
TRBV28,TRBJ2-1,13,NA,ASSFQGRGWNEQF
TRBV2,TRBJ1-2,12,NA,ASSEPTGNYGYT
TRBV15,TRBJ1-5,13,once,ATSRGDSLNQPQH
TRBV6-4,TRBJ2-3,10,NA,ASSIASDTQY
TRBV7-9,TRBJ2-1,10,NA,ASRQGSNEQF
TRBV11-2,TRBJ2-3,14,medium-sized,ASSLRRTSGRDTQY
TRBV5-1,TRBJ2-5,15,NA,ASSLSHGLAGQETQY
TRBV19,TRBJ2-5,14,few,ASSAFTSGAQETQY
TRBV5-1,TRBJ2-3,14,NA,ASSLGMDYSTDTQY
TRBV27,TRBJ2-7,11,few,ASSRTGRNEQY
TRBV10-3,TRBJ2-2,13,NA,AISGTSGGTGELF
TRBV7-9,TRBJ2-3,13,medium-sized,ASSITSVSTDTQY
TRBV5-1,TRBJ1-1,11,NA,ASSSTGVTEAF
TRBV6-1,TRBJ1-2,10,NA,AVGGANYGYT
TRBV5-1,TRBJ2-5,12,few,ASSMTGLGETQY
TRBV19,TRBJ2-5,9,NA,ASRGLETQY
TRBV6-1,TRBJ2-1,10,NA,ASRDRGGEQF
TRBV19,TRBJ2-7,11,NA,ASSMVPRSEQY